This T cell receptor beta chain originates from a study of OX40 agonist ivuxolimab in advanced cancers. Study overall: With ivuxolimab, an agonistic anti-OX40 (CD134) antibody, patients were treated. Findings and limits, study-wide: Some nonresponders likewise displayed low normalized T-cell clonal expansion.

Details on this clone: Its antigen is undetermined.

CDR1 KGHSH and CDR2 LQKENI come from the germline V gene. The trim removed 3 bases at V and 4 bases at J, leaving 16 bases unmatched. The CDR3 spans 18 residues. The assay was immunoSEQ multiplex PCR, and TCRdb's table has in-frame clones only and misses some. The sample carries 30,000 or so clones, 60% to 85% recorded once. Sequencing used CD4+ or CD8+ T cells sorted from blood, obtained in a trial of the OX40 agonist ivuxolimab. This receptor was obtained from an adult with an advanced solid tumor such as melanoma, head and neck, liver or kidney cancer. The chain is built from TRBV18 and TRBJ2-3; 7 positions agree with TRBD2. CDR3 in DNA: TGTGCCAGCTCACCCCGCACTATCAGCGGGGCGGTCGCAGATACGCAGTATTTT. Its translation is CASSPRTISGAVADTQYF.